The clone carrying this TCR beta chain was observed at least ten times. Its antigen is as yet unknown. The data were taken from a study of cytomegalovirus exposure and HLA in healthy donors. Findings and limits, study-wide: Over 150 TCR beta chains were listed as cytomegalovirus-associated. A prior analysis recorded that most TCR beta V segments were productive about 87% or about 30% of the time. Links to common viral pathogens appeared, in a later analysis, for several of the most significant clusters.

Healthy bone marrow donors made up the cohort. The CDR3 is 14 amino acids. CDR1 MNHEY and CDR2 SVGAGI come from the germline V gene. V lost 7 bases and J 3 bases, leaving 15 bases between the germline ends. Primers included in the PCR were 60 Vbeta and 13 Jbeta primers. Data came from immunoSEQ multiplex PCR; TCRdb stores just in-frame clones and leaves some out. The sample holds 150,000 to 200,000 clones; about 85% are singletons and the top ten take 1%. This rearrangement joins TRBV6-5 to TRBJ1-1; D might be TRBD1 (5 bases). This TCR came from a boy between 2 and 10 years old in good health and CMV-seronegative. The sample was PBMCs. The CDR3 DNA reads as TGTGCCAGCAAGATCTTAACAGGACACACTGAAGCTTTCTTT. Translation: CASKILTGHTEAFF.